Listed below are T cell receptor beta chains from one sample, sequenced in a study of circulating and synovial CD4+ cells in juvenile arthritis. The table came from immunoSEQ multiplex PCR; TCRdb's copy has only in-frame clones and leaves some out. The table includes 3,500 to 4,500 clones, approximately 87% detected once. The sequenced sample consisted of CD4+ T cells from synovial fluid. Receptor source: a human donor with juvenile idiopathic arthritis. CDR3s include the opening cysteine and the closing phenylalanine or tryptophan. D genes are given only for firm matches. Clone size is given for some rows only: seen once, a few or many times, or a class if the clone is expanded.

j_gene | d_gene | v_gene | abundance | CDR3aa | CDR3nt
TRBJ2-5 | TRBD2 | TRBV7-6 | . | CASSRLAENQETQYF | TGTGCCAGCAGCCGACTAGCGGAGAATCAAGAGACCCAGTACTTC
TRBJ2-1 | TRBD1 | TRBV4-1 | . | CASSRGDRGHLEQFF | TGCGCCAGCAGCCGAGGGGACAGGGGGCATCTGGAGCAGTTCTTC
TRBJ2-7 | TRBD1 | TRBV4-3 | . | CASSRTTGDEQYF | TGCGCCAGCAGCCGAACGACAGGGGACGAGCAGTACTTC
TRBJ1-4 | . | TRBV2 | . | CASSSGREKLFF | TGTGCCAGCAGTTCGGGGAGAGAAAAACTGTTTTTT
TRBJ1-6 | . | TRBV27 | . | CASRDLQGSYNSPLHF | TGTGCCAGCAGGGACCTACAGGGTTCCTATAATTCCCCCCTCCACTTT
TRBJ2-6 | . | TRBV19 | . | CASSISVSGANVLTF | TGTGCCAGTAGTATTAGCGTCTCGGGGGCCAACGTCCTGACTTTC
TRBJ1-6 | . | TRBV4-3 | . | CASSPGQKYNSPLHF | TGCGCCAGCAGCCCCGGACAGAAGTATAATTCCCCCCTCCACTTT
TRBJ1-3 | . | TRBV4-3 | . | CASSQDPGEAGGNTIYF | TGCGCCAGCAGCCAAGATCCGGGGGAGGCTGGGGGAAACACCATATATTTT
TRBJ1-4 | . | TRBV19 | few | CASNRGRGFNEKLFF | TGTGCCAGTAACCGGGGAAGAGGGTTCAATGAAAAACTGTTTTTT
TRBJ2-1 | TRBD2 | TRBV6-4 | . | CASSLSGRGQFF | TGTGCCAGCAGTCTGAGCGGGAGGGGGCAGTTCTTC
TRBJ1-2 | TRBD1 | TRBV27 | . | CASSLMTGGDYTF | TGTGCCAGCAGTTTAATGACAGGGGGCGACTACACCTTC
TRBJ2-1 | TRBD2 | TRBV5-1 | . | CASSYQARAWSGGPNEQFF | TGCGCCAGCAGCTACCAGGCTAGGGCATGGAGCGGGGGCCCGAATGAGCAGTTCTTC
TRBJ1-1 | . | TRBV7-8 | once | CASSLTTKAFF | TGTGCCAGCAGCTTAACGACAAAAGCTTTCTTT
TRBJ1-1 | . | TRBV27 | . | CASTGMGRAFF | TGTGCCAGCACCGGTATGGGGAGGGCTTTCTTT
TRBJ1-6 | . | TRBV4-1 | . | CASSVQGSYNSPLHF | TGCGCCAGCAGCGTACAGGGCTCCTATAATTCACCCCTCCACTTT
TRBJ2-1 | TRBD1 | TRBV19 | . | CASSPWDRVGNEQFF | TGTGCCAGTAGTCCCTGGGACAGGGTAGGAAATGAGCAGTTCTTC
TRBJ2-3 | TRBD2 | TRBV9 | . | CASSPSGVSTDTQYF | TGTGCCAGCAGCCCTAGCGGGGTTAGCACAGATACGCAGTATTTT
TRBJ2-2 | TRBD2 | TRBV7-6 | once | CASSLARWREGTTGELFF | TGTGCCAGCAGCTTAGCCCGATGGCGGGAGGGAACCACCGGGGAGCTGTTTTTT
TRBJ1-6 | . | TRBV11-2 | . | CASSLGTGNSPLHF | TGTGCCAGCAGCTTAGGAACGGGGAATTCACCCCTCCACTTT
TRBJ1-3 | . | TRBV15 | . | CATSRGGGSGNTIYF | TGTGCCACCAGCAGAGGGGGCGGCTCTGGAAACACCATATATTTT
TRBJ2-3 | . | TRBV18 | . | CASSPTAASTDTQYF | TGTGCCAGCTCACCTACAGCAGCTAGCACAGATACGCAGTATTTT
TRBJ2-5 | TRBD2 | TRBV30 | . | CAWSALAGPQETQYF | TGTGCCTGGAGTGCGTTAGCGGGACCCCAAGAGACCCAGTACTTC
TRBJ1-2 | . | TRBV20-1 | . | CSAPSGYGYTF | TGCAGTGCTCCTTCGGGGTATGGCTACACCTTC
TRBJ1-3 | TRBD1 | TRBV9 | . | CASSVDGGGYTIYF | TGTGCCAGCAGCGTAGACGGAGGGGGCTACACCATATATTTT
TRBJ2-1 | . | TRBV10-3 | once | CAISESSYNEQFF | TGTGCCATCAGTGAATCCTCGTACAATGAGCAGTTCTTC
TRBJ1-1 | . | TRBV10-3 | . | CAIREQGDGEAFF | TGTGCCATCAGAGAACAGGGCGACGGTGAAGCTTTCTTT
TRBJ1-4 | . | TRBV18 | . | CASSPQQGPNEKLFF | TGTGCCAGCTCCCCCCAACAGGGCCCCAATGAAAAACTGTTTTTT
TRBJ2-2 | TRBD2 | TRBV11-2 | . | CASSRSGTSGYTGELFF | TGTGCCAGCAGCAGGAGCGGGACTAGCGGTTACACCGGGGAGCTGTTTTTT
TRBJ2-3 | . | TRBV2 | . | CASRQTPSTDTQYF | TGTGCCAGCAGGCAGACACCTAGCACAGATACGCAGTATTTT
TRBJ1-4 | TRBD1 | TRBV2 | . | CASSRQGKEKLFF | TGTGCCAGCAGTCGACAGGGGAAGGAAAAACTGTTTTTT
TRBJ1-4 | . | TRBV20-1 | . | CSAWSKEKLFF | TGCAGTGCCTGGAGTAAAGAAAAACTGTTTTTT